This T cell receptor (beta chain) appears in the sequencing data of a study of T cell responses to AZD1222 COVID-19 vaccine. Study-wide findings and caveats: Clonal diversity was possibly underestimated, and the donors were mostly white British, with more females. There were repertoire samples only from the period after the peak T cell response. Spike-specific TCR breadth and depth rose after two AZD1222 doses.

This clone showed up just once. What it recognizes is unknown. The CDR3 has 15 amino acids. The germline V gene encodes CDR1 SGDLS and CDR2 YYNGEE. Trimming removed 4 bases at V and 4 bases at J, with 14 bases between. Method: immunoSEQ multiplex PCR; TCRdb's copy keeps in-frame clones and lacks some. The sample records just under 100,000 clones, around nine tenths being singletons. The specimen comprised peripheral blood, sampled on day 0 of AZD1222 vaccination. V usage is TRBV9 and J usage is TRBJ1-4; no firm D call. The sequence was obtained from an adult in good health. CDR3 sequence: CASSPRRGFNEKLFF. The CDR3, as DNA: TGTGCCAGCAGCCCCCGACGAGGTTTTAATGAAAAACTGTTTTTT.